Sequencing of this T cell receptor (beta chain) was carried out in a study of blood T cell repertoires in COVID-19. Study as a whole: In each case, the material was cDNA or gDNA derived from T cells, B-cell-depleted T cells, or PBMCs.

Seattle-derived patients entered the study during active infection and were followed longitudinally. Between the trimmed V and J ends, which lost 6 bases and 5 bases, there was a span of 10 bases. In germline, CDR1 is SGHAT, CDR2 FQNNGV. The CDR3 loop spans 12 amino acids. Per the study methods: Counts of nucleated cells, estimated from reference gene primer amplification, were obtained. The method was immunoSEQ multiplex PCR; TCRdb's version includes in-frame clones alone and lacks a portion of them. The V and J calls and clone size come from that table; D and trimming were worked out from the DNA. The sample includes around 60,000 clones, over 60% of them seen just once.

The chain has TRBV11-2 and TRBJ1-1, with D unclear. The clonotype originates from a man younger than 40 with COVID-19, enrolled during active disease. Sequenced input: peripheral blood. CDR3 DNA: TGTGCCAGCAGGTTAACGGGGACTGAAGCTTTCTTT. Protein sequence: CASRLTGTEAFF.